Listed here are 29 T cell receptor beta chains from one sample, sequenced in a study of CD8 T cells in ankylosing spondylitis. Findings and caveats of the study: A TCR beta motif of 8 or 9 highly homologous variants appeared characteristic of ankylosing spondylitis blood.

TCRdb redid the calling of the 5' RACE reads with MiXCR, one entry per CDR3 protein. Here the sample spans 450,000 or so distinct CDR3 sequences, roughly 26% being singletons. No antigen has been assigned to these receptors. The sample comprised blood, either unsorted or a sorted T cell fraction (not recorded which). These TCRs come from a male donor with ankylosing spondylitis.

This chain joins TRBV7-2 and TRBJ1-1; possible D gene TRBD1, 6 bases. V lost 8 bases and J 3 bases, leaving 19 bases between the germline ends. The CDR3 is made up of 15 amino acids. Germline lookup yields CDR1 SGHTA and CDR2 FQGNSA. The CDR3 here is CASCPGGVYDTEAFF. CDR3 sequence (DNA): TGTGCCAGCTGTCCGGGGGGCGTTTACGACACTGAAGCTTTCTTT.

This chain connects TRBV12-3 or TRBV12-4 to TRBJ2-1, with D possibly called TRBD1 or TRBD2 (5 bases each). This CDR3 is 15 amino acids long. The V end was cut by 7 bases, the J end by 2 bases, with 15 bases between. CDR3 DNA sequence: TGTGCCAGCACTCCAACGGGACGGACCTACAATGAGCAGTTCTTC. It specifies CASTPTGRTYNEQFF.

The chain couples TRBV7-2 to TRBJ2-3; 10 bases are shared with TRBD2. The germline V gene encodes CDR1 SGHTA and CDR2 FQGNSA. V was clipped by 5 bases and J by 7 bases; unmatched bases: 15. The length of the CDR3 is 17 residues. In DNA form, the CDR3 reads TGTGCCAGCAGCCGACTAGCGGGTAGCACAGGGGCGAATACGCAGTATTTT. Translating it yields CASSRLAGSTGANTQYF.

V is TRBV7-9 and J is TRBJ2-7; the D gene is possibly TRBD2 (6 bases). This CDR3 is 12 amino acids long. Trimming removed 5 bases from V and 10 bases from J, with 15 bases in between. CDR1 SEHNR and CDR2 FQNEAQ come from the germline V gene (reference sequence). Here the CDR3 DNA reads TGTGCCAGCAGCCTTCCGACTAGTTTTCAGTACTTC. Translated, it gives CASSLPTSFQYF.

This chain joins TRBV6-1 and TRBJ1-1; the D is unclear. Germline assignment: CDR1 MNHNS and CDR2 SASEGT. This CDR3 contains 12 residues. V lost 10 bases and J lost 4, with 13 bases in between. In DNA form, the CDR3 reads TGTGCCACCGCCTCCTGGGGCACTGAAGCTTTCTTT. Its translation is CATASWGTEAFF.

The chain carries TRBV6-1 and TRBJ1-5, with D unresolved. The length of the CDR3 is 14 residues. Per the germline V gene, CDR1 is MNHNS and CDR2 is SASEGT. V shed 8 bases and J shed 1 base, with 12 bases lying between them. The CDR3: CASRVSGSNQPQHF. The CDR3 coding sequence is TGTGCCAGCCGCGTATCCGGGAGCAATCAGCCCCAGCATTTT.

The chain recombines TRBV12-3 or TRBV12-4 with TRBJ2-7, with 8 bases that match TRBD2. V trimming: 2 bases; J trimming: 2 bases; junction bases outside the gene matches: 5. This CDR3 region has 15 residues. CDR3 loop: CASSLQSGSAYEQYF. As DNA, the CDR3 is TGTGCCAGCAGTTTACAGAGCGGGAGCGCCTACGAGCAGTACTTC.

The table lists this clonotype with many counts. The chain recombines TRBV3-1 with TRBJ1-5; 10 nucleotides match TRBD1. Germline CDR1 and CDR2: LGHDT and YNNKEL (reference sequence). The junction had 6 bases not matched to a gene; V was cut back by 4 bases and J by 9 bases. The CDR3 spans 14 residues. The CDR3 bases are TGTGCCAGCAGCCTCCGGACAGGGGGTGGGCCCCAGCATTTT. It encodes CASSLRTGGGPQHF. The full variable domain, rest sourced from reference TRBV3-1 and TRBJ1-5, is DTAVSQTPKYLVTQMGNDKSIKCEQNLGHDTMYWYKQDSKKFLKIMFSYNNKELIINETVPNRFSPKSPDKAHLNLHINSLELGDSAVYFCASSLRTGGGPQHFGDGTRLSIL.

This clonotype was observed a few times. V usage is TRBV12-3 or TRBV12-4 and J usage is TRBJ2-5; no definite D call. CDR3 length equals 15 residues. Trimming stripped 2 bases from V and 5 bases from J, with 15 bases between. As DNA, the CDR3 is TGTGCCAGCAGTTTAAGTGGTCAACTAAGGGAGACCCAGTACTTC. Translated: CASSLSGQLRETQYF.

The V call is TRBV11-2, the J call TRBJ2-1, with D perhaps matching TRBD1 or TRBD2 (5 bases each). V lost 2 bases to trimming and J lost 7 bases, with 12 bases between them. The CDR3 consists of 14 residues. Germline CDR1 reads SGHAT; CDR2 reads FQNNGV. This CDR3 is CASSLPGPLNEQFF. The CDR3 DNA sequence: TGTGCCAGCAGCTTACCGGGACCCCTAAATGAGCAGTTCTTC.

There are a few counts of this clonotype. This chain joins TRBV12-5 and TRBJ1-5; D is unclear. From germline, CDR1 is LGHNT and CDR2 FRNRAP. Between the trimmed V and J ends, which lost 6 bases and 0 bases, there was a span of 3 bases. CDR3 length: 12 amino acids. Here the CDR3 DNA reads TGTGCTAGTGGGACTAGCAATCAGCCCCAGCATTTT. Translated: CASGTSNQPQHF.

The CDR3 reads CASSPEGYEQYV. DNA for the CDR3: TGTGCCAGCTCACCCGAGGGCTACGAGCAGTACGTC. The chain employs TRBV18 and TRBJ2-7; D may be TRBD2 (5 bases). The V end lost 3 bases, the J end lost 3 bases, and 6 bases lay between the germline ends. Germline V gene data show CDR1 as KGHSH and CDR2 as LQKENI. CDR3 length: 12 residues.

CDR3: CASSSAQGGWQPQHF. As DNA, the CDR3 is TGTGCCAGCAGTTCCGCTCAGGGGGGGTGGCAGCCCCAGCATTTT. The chain has TRBV12-3 or TRBV12-4 and TRBJ1-5, with TRBD1 matching 7 bases. J gave up 7 bases and V 4 bases, and 10 bases lay outside the gene matches. This CDR3 has 15 residues.

The chain employs TRBV20-1 and TRBJ2-1; 8 bases agree with TRBD2. J was trimmed by 10 bases and V by 0 bases; bases with no gene match: 14. CDR3 size: 16 residues. Germline assignment: CDR1 DFQATT and CDR2 SNEGSKA (reference sequence). In nucleotides, the CDR3 is TGCAGTGCTAGAGAGGGTCTACCGGGACTAGTCGACGAGCAGTTCTTC. Translation gives CSAREGLPGLVDEQFF.

This chain uses TRBV29-1 with TRBJ2-1; the match to TRBD1 covers 8 bases. The CDR3 totals 14 residues. V shed 4 bases and J 4 bases; nucleotides not matched to a gene: 6. The V gene's germline CDR1 is SQVTM and CDR2 ANQGSEA. The CDR3 spells CSVGQGFVYNEQFF. The CDR3 nucleotides read TGCAGCGTTGGACAGGGGTTCGTTTACAATGAGCAGTTCTTC.

This chain joins TRBV6-5 and TRBJ2-2, with unresolved D. V gave up 8 bases and J gave up 6 bases, with 10 bases separating them. The CDR3 consists of 12 residues. The germline gives CDR1 MNHEY, CDR2 SVGAGI. The DNA for the CDR3 is TGTGCCAGCTTGCGTCCCCCCGGGGAGCTGTTTTTT. Translation gives CASLRPPGELFF.

Many counts were recorded for this clonotype. This chain connects TRBV2 to TRBJ1-2; 10 bases line up with TRBD1. This CDR3 contains 12 residues. Germline loops: CDR1 SNHLY, CDR2 FYNNEI. J lost 7 bases, V lost 7 bases, and 3 bases had no gene match. Here the CDR3 reads CASTGTGAGYTF. DNA for the CDR3: TGTGCCAGCACCGGGACAGGGGCTGGCTACACCTTC.

This clonotype was seen more than once but under ten times. This chain uses TRBV7-2 with TRBJ2-1; the D gene is possibly TRBD2 (5 bases). The CDR3 extends over 12 amino acids. The V gene's germline CDR1 is SGHTA and CDR2 FQGNSA. The ends were cut back, 0 bases at V and 10 bases at J, with 7 bases in the middle. CDR3 sequence reads: CASSLASGEQFF. For the CDR3, the DNA is TGTGCCAGCAGCTTAGCGAGCGGAGAGCAGTTCTTC.

V and J are TRBV20-1 and TRBJ1-5; unclear D gene. Germline V gene lookup returns CDR1 DFQATT and CDR2 SNEGSKA (reference sequence). CDR3 length: 14 amino acids. Between the trimmed V and J ends, which lost 3 bases and 1 base, there was a span of 10 bases. The CDR3, as DNA: TGCAGTGCTAGTGGAGGATCGAGCAATCAGCCCCAGCATTTT. This sequence encodes CSASGGSSNQPQHF.

This chain joins TRBV4-2 and TRBJ1-6; D is unresolved. Germline V CDR1 and CDR2: LGHNA, YNFKEQ. The CDR3 totals 14 residues. V lost 3 bases and J 8 bases, leaving 11 bases between the germline ends. CDR3 protein: CASSHLDPYSPLHF. In DNA, the CDR3 is TGTGCCAGCAGCCACCTCGATCCTTATTCACCCCTCCACTTT.

This sequence joins TRBV18 and TRBJ1-1; D might be TRBD1 (5 bases). Trimming cost V 3 bases and J 5 bases, with 19 bases left between them. CDR1 is KGHSH, CDR2 LQKENI, per germline. The CDR3 runs to 16 residues. The CDR3 loop reads CASSPPSGTPGTEAFF. The CDR3 DNA reads as TGTGCCAGCTCACCGCCCTCCGGGACCCCCGGGACTGAAGCTTTCTTT.

A note on this clonotype: One junction end disagrees with the germline gene, perhaps due to a read error. The gene calls are TRBV24-1 and TRBJ2-1; D gene ambiguous. CDR1 KGHDR and CDR2 SFDVKD come from the germline V gene. CDR3 length: 15 amino acids. The CDR3 nucleotides are TGTGCCATCAGTGATTTTCGGTCGCTACACAATGAGCAGTTCTTC. Translated, it gives CAISDFRSLHNEQFF.

This clonotype was seen more than once but under ten times. The chain has TRBV11-3 and TRBJ1-1; possibly TRBD1 for D (5 bases). Germline lookup yields CDR1 SGHNT and CDR2 YENEEA. The V gene lost 4 bases and the J gene lost 4 bases, with 16 bases spanning the gap. The CDR3 totals 15 residues. The CDR3 coding sequence is TGTGCCAGCAGCTCGACGGGCAGGGCGGGCACTGAAGCTTTCTTT. Translated: CASSSTGRAGTEAFF.

J is TRBJ2-7 and V is TRBV15; D uncertain. The CDR3 runs 14 residues. Germline V gene data show CDR1 as LNHNV and CDR2 as YYDKDF (reference sequence). V lost 3 bases and J lost 5, with 14 bases in between. The CDR3 loop is CATSRGFSPHEQYV. CDR3 in DNA: TGTGCCACCAGCAGGGGCTTTAGTCCGCACGAGCAGTACGTC.

In DNA, the CDR3 is TGTGCCAGCAGCTTAGCAGGGGGCCGAGACATTCAGTACTTC. Its translation is CASSLAGGRDIQYF. The rearrangement joins TRBV7-2 to TRBJ2-4, with 7 bases lining up with TRBD1. This CDR3 spans 14 amino acids. Germline trimming cut 0 bases from V and 8 bases from J; bases unmatched to any gene: 4. Germline V gene data show CDR1 as SGHTA and CDR2 as FQGNSA.

The chain couples TRBV10-3 to TRBJ2-5; possible D gene TRBD1, 7 bases. Germline assignment: CDR1 ENHRY and CDR2 SYGVKD. Trimming cost V 4 bases and J 1 base, with 10 bases left between them. The CDR3 loop spans 14 amino acids. The CDR3 nucleotides read TGTGCCATCAGTGGCGGGACAGCCCAAGAGACCCAGTACTTC. Amino acid sequence: CAISGGTAQETQYF.

This chain joins TRBV24-1 and TRBJ2-2, with D maybe TRBD1 (5 bases). V lost 3 bases and J 6 bases, leaving 13 bases between the germline ends. The CDR3 length is 15 residues. Germline V gives CDR1 KGHDR, CDR2 SFDVKD. CDR3 region: CATSDPAGLPGELFF. In DNA, the CDR3 is TGTGCCACCAGTGATCCCGCAGGGTTACCCGGGGAGCTGTTTTTT.

This clonotype has only a few counts. The gene calls are TRBV11-2 and TRBJ2-3; weak D call: TRBD1 (6 bases). The CDR3 is made up of 15 amino acids. V shed 4 bases and J shed 1 base, with 12 bases lying between them. The germline V gene encodes CDR1 SGHAT and CDR2 FQNNGV. The CDR3 sequence is CASSSGEGGTDTQYF. In DNA form, the CDR3 reads TGTGCCAGCAGCTCAGGGGAAGGTGGCACAGATACGCAGTATTTT.

The CDR3 is CSARGSGETYNEQFF. As DNA, the CDR3 is TGCAGTGCTAGGGGTAGCGGGGAGACCTACAATGAGCAGTTCTTC. This chain connects TRBV20-1 to TRBJ2-1; 8 bases align to TRBD2. Looked up from germline, CDR1 is DFQATT and CDR2 is SNEGSKA (reference sequence). The junction had 6 bases not matched to a gene; V was cut back by 3 bases and J by 2 bases. The CDR3 consists of 15 residues.